This note documents a single TCR beta chain sequence. Its antigen is undetermined. The authors prepared UMI-labeled TRB cDNA libraries by 5' RACE. No DNA is given; TCRdb re-called the 5' RACE reads and lists each CDR3 protein once. This sample contains about 53,000 distinct CDR3 sequences. These data belong to a study of CXCR3-negative and CXCR3-positive naive CD8 T cells. General study points: Naive subsets had comparable surface CD5, so TRB CDR3 properties gauged TCR strength. Naive cells with CXCR3 showed TRB CDR3s that were more hydrophobic than those in CXCR3-negative naive cells.

Per germline, CDR1 SQVTM and CDR2 ANQGSEA. The CDR3 has 16 residues. V and J are TRBV29-1 and TRBJ2-3. Sequencing was performed on naive CXCR3+ CD8+ T cells from blood. Noted subset: CD45RO-CCR7+CD27+CD95- naive CD8+ T cells expressing CXCR3 (TNR3+). The TCR was taken from a human donor in good health. Some clones in this sample may be carry-over from other donors' samples. CDR3 sequence: CSVEGIPRYPTDTQYF.